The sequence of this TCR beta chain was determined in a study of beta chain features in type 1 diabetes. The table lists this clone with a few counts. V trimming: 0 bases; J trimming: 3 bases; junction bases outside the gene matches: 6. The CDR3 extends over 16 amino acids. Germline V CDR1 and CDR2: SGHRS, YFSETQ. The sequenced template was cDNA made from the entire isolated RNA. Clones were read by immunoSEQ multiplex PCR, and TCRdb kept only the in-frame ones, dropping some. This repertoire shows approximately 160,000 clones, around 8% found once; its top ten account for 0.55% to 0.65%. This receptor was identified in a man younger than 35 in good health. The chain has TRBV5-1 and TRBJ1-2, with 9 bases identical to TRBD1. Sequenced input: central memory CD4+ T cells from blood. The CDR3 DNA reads TGCGCCAGCAGCTTGGGGGACAGGGACCCAGACTATGGCTACACCTTC. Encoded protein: CASSLGDRDPDYGYTF.